This TCR beta chain is from a study of blood T cell repertoires in COVID-19. With 4 bases removed from V and 4 bases from J, the gap between germline ends came to 17 bases. CDR3 length: 15 amino acids. Germline lookup yields CDR1 SGHNT and CDR2 YYREEE (reference sequence). Only in-frame clones appear in the TCRdb table, and some are missing; sequencing was by immunoSEQ multiplex PCR. This table has about 320,000 clones, nearly 90% appearing once. The rearrangement links TRBV5-4 to TRBJ1-1; D not certain. This TCR derives from a woman younger than 45 who had recovered from COVID-19. Specimen: PBMCs or T cells enriched from blood (not recorded which). The CDR3, as DNA: TGTGCCAGCAGCGCGAAACGGGCCGAGGGCACTGAAGCTTTCTTT. Amino acids: CASSAKRAEGTEAFF.